This entry describes one T cell receptor (beta chain). Its antigen is still unknown. This sample is part of a study of beta chain features in type 1 diabetes. Broader study findings: Fewer insertions but more deletions were seen at VDJ junctions in type 1 diabetes patients. PCR might show a preference for shorter templates, equally across patients and controls. Within patients, naive, central memory and Treg TCRB repertoires seemed more similar than within healthy donors.

This CDR3 spans 14 amino acids. J was trimmed by 6 bases and V by 4 bases; bases with no gene match: 6. Per the germline V gene, CDR1 is KGHSH and CDR2 is LQKENI. The sequenced template was cDNA made from the entire isolated RNA. TCRdb's copy holds only in-frame clones and misses some; the assay was immunoSEQ multiplex PCR. The sample lists 350,000 to 450,000 clones; 14% were seen once. One heparinised draw of blood, averaging approximately 110 mL, came from each donor. The chain couples TRBV18 to TRBJ2-7; 10 bases are shared with TRBD1. Material for sequencing was naive CD4+ T cells from blood. The clonotype was recovered from a man in his thirties or forties in good health. CDR3 loop: CASSHGTGVFEQYV. The CDR3 DNA reads TGTGCCAGCTCACATGGGACAGGGGTATTCGAGCAGTACGTC.